This T cell receptor (beta chain) was captured in a study of blood T cell repertoires in COVID-19. Assay: immunoSEQ multiplex PCR; the TCRdb copy retains only in-frame clones and omits some. The sample lists some 200,000 clones; 80% to 90% were seen once. Trimming took off 4 bases at V and 6 bases at J, with 12 bases between the two ends. From germline, CDR1 is KGHDR and CDR2 SFDVKD. This CDR3 region has 14 residues. The specimen sequenced was peripheral blood. The receptor comes from a woman in her sixties or seventies with acute or convalescent COVID-19. The genes are TRBV24-1 and TRBJ1-5; possibly TRBD1 for D (6 bases). The CDR3 DNA reads TGTGCCACCAGTGAGGGGGCGACAGTTCAGCCCCAGCATTTT. As protein: CATSEGATVQPQHF.